The next 6 T cell receptor beta chains were all read from a single sample in a study of metastatic and nonmetastatic thyroid tumors. TCRdb recomputed clones from the PCR reads via MiXCR. The table includes about 31,000 clones, approximately 19% detected once. Thyroid surgery was performed in patients who had received no treatment beforehand. The sequencing sample was made of blood. Receptor source: a female donor with papillary thyroid cancer or a benign thyroid nodule (not recorded which). Some clones in this sample may be carry-over from other donors' samples.

The sample holds a few counts of this clone. The chain employs TRBV6-4 and TRBJ2-3, with D possibly called TRBD1 or TRBD2 (5 bases each). The CDR3 has 14 residues. Germline CDR1 reads MRHNA; CDR2 reads SNTAGT. Trimming removed 6 bases from V and 0 bases from J, with 10 bases in between. CDR3 loop: CASRPGPSTDTQYF. In DNA, the CDR3 is TGTGCCAGCAGGCCGGGACCCAGCACAGATACGCAGTATTTT.

This chain joins TRBV27 and TRBJ2-1, with D maybe TRBD1 (6 bases). The CDR3 has 14 amino acids. In germline, CDR1 is MNHEY, CDR2 SMNVEV (reference sequence). The V and J ends lost 3 bases and 10 bases respectively, with 16 bases between them. The CDR3 sequence is CASSFKGVRGEQFF. CDR3 DNA sequence: TGTGCCAGCAGTTTTAAGGGGGTGAGAGGGGAGCAGTTCTTC.

This clone was counted many times. V gene TRBV9 combines with J gene TRBJ1-2; D remains ambiguous. Looked up from germline, CDR1 is SGDLS and CDR2 is YYNGEE. The CDR3 length is 11 residues. The ends were cut back, 4 bases at V and 0 bases at J, with 1 base in the middle. CDR3 nucleotide sequence: TGTGCCAGCAGCTCTAACTATGGCTACACCTTC. Encoded protein: CASSSNYGYTF.

In this sample, this clone turned up many times. The genes are TRBV18 and TRBJ2-3; D unresolved. CDR1 and CDR2 from the germline V gene are KGHSH and LQKENI. The V end lost 0 bases, the J end lost 3 bases, and 7 bases lay between the germline ends. The CDR3 has 14 amino acids. CDR3 sequence: CASSPPVYTDTQYF. The CDR3 region has the DNA TGTGCCAGCTCACCACCGGTATATACAGATACGCAGTATTTT.

The J gene is TRBJ1-2, the V gene TRBV6-1, with 8 bases that match TRBD1. Germline CDR1 and CDR2: MNHNS and SASEGT. The CDR3 is 13 residues long. Losses at the gene ends were 6 bases for V and 3 bases for J; bases not matched to a gene: 3. The CDR3 coding sequence is TGTGCCAGCAGGTCAGGGGGCTACTATGGCTACACCTTC. Protein product: CASRSGGYYGYTF.

The table lists this clone with many counts. The V gene is TRBV2, the J gene TRBJ2-5; D gene ambiguous. The CDR3 contains 10 residues. Germline CDR1 and CDR2: SNHLY and FYNNEI. The V end was cut by 1 base, the J end by 7 bases, with 1 base between. Here the CDR3 DNA reads TGTGCCAGCAGTGAAGGGACCCAGTACTTC. This encodes CASSEGTQYF.